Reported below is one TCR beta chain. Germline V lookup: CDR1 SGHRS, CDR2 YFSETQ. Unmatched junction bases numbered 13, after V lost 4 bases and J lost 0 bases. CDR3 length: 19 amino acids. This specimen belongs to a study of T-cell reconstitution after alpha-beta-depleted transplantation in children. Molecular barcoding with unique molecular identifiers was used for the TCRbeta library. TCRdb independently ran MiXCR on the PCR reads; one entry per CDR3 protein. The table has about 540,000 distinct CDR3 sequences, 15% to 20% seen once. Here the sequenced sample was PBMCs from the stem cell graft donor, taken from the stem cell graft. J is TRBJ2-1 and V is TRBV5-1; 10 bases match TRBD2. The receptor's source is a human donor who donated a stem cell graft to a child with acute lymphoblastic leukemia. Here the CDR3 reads CASSPTGLAYSSSYNEQFF. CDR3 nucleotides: TGCGCCAGCAGCCCCACGGGACTAGCGTACTCTAGCTCCTACAATGAGCAGTTCTTC.